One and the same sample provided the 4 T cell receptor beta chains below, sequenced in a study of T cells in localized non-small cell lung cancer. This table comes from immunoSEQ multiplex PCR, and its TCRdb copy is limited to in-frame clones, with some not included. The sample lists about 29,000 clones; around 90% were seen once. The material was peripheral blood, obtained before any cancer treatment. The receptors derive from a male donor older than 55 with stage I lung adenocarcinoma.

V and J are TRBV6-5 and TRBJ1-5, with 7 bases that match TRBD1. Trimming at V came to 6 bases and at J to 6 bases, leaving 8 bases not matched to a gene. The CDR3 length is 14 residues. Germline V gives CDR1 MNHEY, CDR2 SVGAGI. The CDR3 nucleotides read TGTGCCAGCAGGCCGACAGGGCGGCGTCAGCCCCAGCATTTT. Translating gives CASRPTGRRQPQHF.

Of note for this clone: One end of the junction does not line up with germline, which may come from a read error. CDR3 loop: CASREVDSSGNTIYF. The CDR3 DNA is TGTGCCAGCAGGGAAGTCGACAGCTCTGGAAACACCATATATTTT. The chain links TRBV6-1 to TRBJ1-3, with D possibly matching TRBD1 (5 bases). The CDR3 runs to 15 residues. Germline CDR1 and CDR2: MNHNS and SASEGT.

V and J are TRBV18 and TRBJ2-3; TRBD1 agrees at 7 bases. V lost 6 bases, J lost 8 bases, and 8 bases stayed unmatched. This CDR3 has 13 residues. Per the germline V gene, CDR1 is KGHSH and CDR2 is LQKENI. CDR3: CASSDRAGGTQYF. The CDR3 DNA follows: TGTGCCAGCTCCGACAGGGCTGGAGGTACGCAGTATTTT.

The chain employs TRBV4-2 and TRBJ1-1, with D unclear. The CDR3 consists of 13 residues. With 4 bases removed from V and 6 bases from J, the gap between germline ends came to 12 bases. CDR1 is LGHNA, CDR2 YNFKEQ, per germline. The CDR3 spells CASSPLSRSEAFF. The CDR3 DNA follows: TGTGCCAGCAGCCCCCTCTCCAGGTCTGAAGCTTTCTTT.